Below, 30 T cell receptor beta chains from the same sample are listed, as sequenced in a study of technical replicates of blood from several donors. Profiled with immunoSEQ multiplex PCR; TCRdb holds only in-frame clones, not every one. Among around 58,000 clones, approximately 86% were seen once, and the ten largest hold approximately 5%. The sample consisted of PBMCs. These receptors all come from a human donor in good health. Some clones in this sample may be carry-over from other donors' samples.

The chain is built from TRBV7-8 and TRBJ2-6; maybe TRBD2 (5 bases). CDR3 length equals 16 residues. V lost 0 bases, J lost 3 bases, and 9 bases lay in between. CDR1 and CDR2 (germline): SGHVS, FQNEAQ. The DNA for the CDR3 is TGTGCCAGCAGCTTAGCACGAGGACTTGGGGCCAACGTCCTGACTTTC. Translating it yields CASSLARGLGANVLTF. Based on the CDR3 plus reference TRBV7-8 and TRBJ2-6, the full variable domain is GAGVSQSPRYKVAKRGQDVALRCDPISGHVSLFWYQQALGQGPEFLTYFQNEAQLDKSGLPSDRFFAERPEGSVSTLKIQRTQQEDSAVYLCASSLARGLGANVLTFGAGSRLTVL.

Here the CDR3 DNA reads TGTGCCAGCAGCTCGTATTCCTCCTACGAGCAGTACTTC. Translating it yields CASSSYSSYEQYF. The rearrangement links TRBV7-6 to TRBJ2-7, with D unresolved. The CDR3 covers 13 residues. V lost 4 bases to trimming and J lost 0 bases, with 7 bases between them. CDR1 is SGHVS and CDR2 is FNYEAQ in the germline V gene. The full variable domain, its missing parts supplied by reference TRBV7-6 and TRBJ2-7, is GAGVSQSPRYKVTKRGQDVALRCDPISGHVSLYWYRQALGQGPEFLTYFNYEAQQDKSGLPNDRFSAERPEGSISTLTIQRTEQRDSAMYRCASSSYSSYEQYFGPGTRLTVT.

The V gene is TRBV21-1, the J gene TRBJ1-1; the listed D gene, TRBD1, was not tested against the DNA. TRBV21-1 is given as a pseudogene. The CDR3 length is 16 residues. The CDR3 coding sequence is TGTGCCAGCAGCAAAGGGGACAGGTTCATGAACACTGAAGCTTTCTTT. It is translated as CASSKGDRFMNTEAFF.

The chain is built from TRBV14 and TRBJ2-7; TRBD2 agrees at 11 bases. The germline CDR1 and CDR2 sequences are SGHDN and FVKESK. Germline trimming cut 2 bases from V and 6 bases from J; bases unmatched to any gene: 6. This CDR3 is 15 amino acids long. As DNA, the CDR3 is TGTGCCAGCAGCCAATTGGGACTAGCGGCGGTCGAGCAGTACTTC. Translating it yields CASSQLGLAAVEQYF. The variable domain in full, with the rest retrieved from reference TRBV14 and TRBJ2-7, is EAGVTQFPSHSVIEKGQTVTLRCDPISGHDNLYWYRRVMGKEIKFLLHFVKESKQDESGMPNNRFLAERTGGTYSTLKVQPAELEDSGVYFCASSQLGLAAVEQYFGPGTRLTVT.

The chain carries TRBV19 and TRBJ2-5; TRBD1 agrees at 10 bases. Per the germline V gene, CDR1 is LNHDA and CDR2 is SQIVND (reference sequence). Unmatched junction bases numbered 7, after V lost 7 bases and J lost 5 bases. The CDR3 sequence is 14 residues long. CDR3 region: CASTDRGRGETQYF. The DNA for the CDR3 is TGTGCCAGTACCGACAGGGGGCGCGGGGAGACCCAGTACTTC.

Written as DNA, the CDR3 is TGCAGCGTTTTAATCCGGAGCACAGATACGCAGTATTTT. Protein sequence: CSVLIRSTDTQYF. The chain uses TRBV29-1 and TRBJ2-3; no reliable D call. V dropped 5 bases and J dropped 0 bases, with 9 bases sitting between them. The CDR3 is made up of 13 amino acids. The germline gives CDR1 SQVTM, CDR2 ANQGSEA.

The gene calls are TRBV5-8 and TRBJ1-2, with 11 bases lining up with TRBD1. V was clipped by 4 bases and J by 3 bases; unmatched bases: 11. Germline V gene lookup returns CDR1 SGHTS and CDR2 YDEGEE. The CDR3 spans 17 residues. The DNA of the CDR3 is TGTGCCAGCAGCCACTGGACAGGGGGCACCACAGACTATGGCTACACCTTC. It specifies CASSHWTGGTTDYGYTF. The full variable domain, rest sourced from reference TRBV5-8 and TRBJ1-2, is EAGVTQSPTHLIKTRGQQATLRCSPISGHTSVYWYQQALGLGLQFLLWYDEGEERNRGNFPPRFSGRQFPNYSSELNVNALELEDSALYLCASSHWTGGTTDYGYTFGSGTRLTVV.

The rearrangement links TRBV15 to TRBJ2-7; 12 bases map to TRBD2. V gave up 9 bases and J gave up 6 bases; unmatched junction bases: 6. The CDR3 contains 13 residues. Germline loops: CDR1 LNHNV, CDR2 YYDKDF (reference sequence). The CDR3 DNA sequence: TGTGCCACAGGACTAGCGGGGAGATTCGAGCAGTACTTC. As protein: CATGLAGRFEQYF.

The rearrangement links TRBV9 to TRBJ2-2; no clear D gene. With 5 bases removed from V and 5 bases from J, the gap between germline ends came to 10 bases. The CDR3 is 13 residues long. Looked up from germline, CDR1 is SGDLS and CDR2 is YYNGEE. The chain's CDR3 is CASSGRLTGELFF. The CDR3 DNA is TGTGCCAGCAGTGGCAGGTTGACCGGGGAGCTGTTTTTT.

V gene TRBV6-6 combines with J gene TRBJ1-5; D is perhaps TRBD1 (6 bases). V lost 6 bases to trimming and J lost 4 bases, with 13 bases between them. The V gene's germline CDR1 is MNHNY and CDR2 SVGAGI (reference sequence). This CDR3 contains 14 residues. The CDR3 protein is CASRLGGPNQPQHF. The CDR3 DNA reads TGTGCCAGCAGGTTGGGGGGGCCAAATCAGCCCCAGCATTTT.

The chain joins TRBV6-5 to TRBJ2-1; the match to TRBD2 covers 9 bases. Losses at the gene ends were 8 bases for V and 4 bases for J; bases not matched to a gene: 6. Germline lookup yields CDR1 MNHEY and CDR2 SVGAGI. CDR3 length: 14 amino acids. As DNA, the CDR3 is TGTGCCAGCCGCGTTGCGGGGGGGTACAATGAGCAGTTCTTC. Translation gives CASRVAGGYNEQFF.

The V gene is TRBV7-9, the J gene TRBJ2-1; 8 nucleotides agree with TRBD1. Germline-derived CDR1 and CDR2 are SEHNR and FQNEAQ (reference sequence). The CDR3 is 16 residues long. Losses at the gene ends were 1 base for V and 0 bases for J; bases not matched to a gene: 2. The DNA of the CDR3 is TGTGCCAGCAGCTTAGTGCAGGGGGCCTCCTACAATGAGCAGTTCTTC. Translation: CASSLVQGASYNEQFF.

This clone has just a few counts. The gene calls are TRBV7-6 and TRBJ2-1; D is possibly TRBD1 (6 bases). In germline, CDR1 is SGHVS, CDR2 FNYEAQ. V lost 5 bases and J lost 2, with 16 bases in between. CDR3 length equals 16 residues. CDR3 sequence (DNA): TGTGCCAGCAGCCCAACAGGGCGGTTAACCTACAATGAGCAGTTCTTC. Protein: CASSPTGRLTYNEQFF.

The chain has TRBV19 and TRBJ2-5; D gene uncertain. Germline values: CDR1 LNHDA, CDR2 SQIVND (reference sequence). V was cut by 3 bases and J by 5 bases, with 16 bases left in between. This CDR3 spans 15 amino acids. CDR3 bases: TGTGCCAGTAGTATTTCGCTAGTCAGTCGGGAGACCCAGTACTTC. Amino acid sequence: CASSISLVSRETQYF.

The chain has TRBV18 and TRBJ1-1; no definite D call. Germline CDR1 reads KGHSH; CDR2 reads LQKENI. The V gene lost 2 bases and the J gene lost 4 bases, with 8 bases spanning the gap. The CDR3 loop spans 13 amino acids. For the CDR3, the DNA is TGTGCCAGCTCACCAGGTGAGGGCACTGAAGCTTTCTTT. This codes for CASSPGEGTEAFF.

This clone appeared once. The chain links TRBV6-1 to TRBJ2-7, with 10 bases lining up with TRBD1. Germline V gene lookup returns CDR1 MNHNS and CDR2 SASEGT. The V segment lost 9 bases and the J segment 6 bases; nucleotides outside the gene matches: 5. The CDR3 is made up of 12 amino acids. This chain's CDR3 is CASGQGVGEQYF. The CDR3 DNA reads TGTGCCAGTGGACAGGGGGTGGGCGAGCAGTACTTC.

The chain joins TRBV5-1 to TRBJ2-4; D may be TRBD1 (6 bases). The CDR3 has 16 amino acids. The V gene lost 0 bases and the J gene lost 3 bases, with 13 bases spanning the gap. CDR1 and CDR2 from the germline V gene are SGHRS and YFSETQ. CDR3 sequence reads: CASSLVPGAGKNIQYF. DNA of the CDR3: TGCGCCAGCAGCTTGGTTCCAGGGGCGGGCAAAAACATTCAGTACTTC.

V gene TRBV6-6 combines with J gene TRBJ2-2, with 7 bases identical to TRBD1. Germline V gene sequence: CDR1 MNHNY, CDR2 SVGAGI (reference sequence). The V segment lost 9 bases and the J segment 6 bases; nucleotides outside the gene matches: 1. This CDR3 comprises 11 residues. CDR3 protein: CASQGAGELFF. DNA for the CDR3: TGTGCCAGTCAGGGGGCCGGGGAGCTGTTTTTT.

CDR3 sequence (DNA): TGCGCCAGCAGCCTGACCCTGGGGGGGTCGGGCACAGATACGCAGTATTTT. Protein: CASSLTLGGSGTDTQYF. The chain couples TRBV4-3 to TRBJ2-3, with 7 bases fitting TRBD2. The CDR3 loop spans 17 amino acids. Losses at the gene ends were 4 bases for V and 1 base for J; bases not matched to a gene: 11. Germline values: CDR1 LGHNA, CDR2 YSLEER.

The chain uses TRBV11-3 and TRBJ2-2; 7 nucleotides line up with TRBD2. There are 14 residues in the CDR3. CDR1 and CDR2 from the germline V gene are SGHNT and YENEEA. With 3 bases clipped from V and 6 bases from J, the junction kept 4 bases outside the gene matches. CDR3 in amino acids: CASSFGTNAGELFF. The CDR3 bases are TGTGCCAGCAGCTTTGGGACTAACGCCGGGGAGCTGTTTTTT. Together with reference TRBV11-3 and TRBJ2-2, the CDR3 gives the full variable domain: EAGVVQSPRYKIIEKKQPVAFWCNPISGHNTLYWYLQNLGQGPELLIRYENEEAVDDSQLPKDRFSAERLKGVDSTLKIQPAELGDSAVYLCASSFGTNAGELFFGEGSRLTVL.

CDR3 residues: CSVEGGGGDTQYF. As DNA, the CDR3 is TGCAGCGTTGAGGGCGGGGGGGGAGATACGCAGTATTTT. The chain carries TRBV29-1 and TRBJ2-3; TRBD2 matches at 9 bases. V lost 3 bases and J lost 5; bases outside the gene matches: 3. This CDR3 has 13 amino acids. Germline lookup yields CDR1 SQVTM and CDR2 ANQGSEA.

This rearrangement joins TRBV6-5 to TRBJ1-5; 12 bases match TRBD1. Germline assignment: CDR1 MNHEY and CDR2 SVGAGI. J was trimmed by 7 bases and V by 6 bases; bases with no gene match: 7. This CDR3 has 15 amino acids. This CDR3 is CASRPGQGARQPQHF. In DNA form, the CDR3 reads TGTGCCAGCAGGCCGGGACAGGGGGCGAGACAGCCCCAGCATTTT.

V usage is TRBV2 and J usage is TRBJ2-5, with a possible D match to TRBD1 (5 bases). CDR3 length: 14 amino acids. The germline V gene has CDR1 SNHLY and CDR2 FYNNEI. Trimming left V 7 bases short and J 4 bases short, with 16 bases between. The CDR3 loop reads CASNPLGEGETQYF. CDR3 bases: TGTGCCAGCAATCCGTTAGGGGAAGGAGAGACCCAGTACTTC.

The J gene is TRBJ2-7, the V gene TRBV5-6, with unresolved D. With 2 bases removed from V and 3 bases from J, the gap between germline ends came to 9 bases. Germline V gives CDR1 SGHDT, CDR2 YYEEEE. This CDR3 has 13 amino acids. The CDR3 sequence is CASSLGEIYEQYF. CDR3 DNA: TGTGCCAGCAGCTTAGGAGAGATCTACGAGCAGTACTTC.

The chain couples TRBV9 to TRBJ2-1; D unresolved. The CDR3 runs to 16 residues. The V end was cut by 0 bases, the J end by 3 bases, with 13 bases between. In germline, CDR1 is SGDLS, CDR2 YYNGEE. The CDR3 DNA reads TGTGCCAGCAGCGTAGGGGTAGCTAGGATCTACAATGAGCAGTTCTTC. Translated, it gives CASSVGVARIYNEQFF.

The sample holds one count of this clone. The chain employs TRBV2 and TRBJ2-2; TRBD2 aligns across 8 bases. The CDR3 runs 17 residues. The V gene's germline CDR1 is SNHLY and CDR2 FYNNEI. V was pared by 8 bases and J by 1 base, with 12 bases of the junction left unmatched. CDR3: CASFQELLAGNTGELFF. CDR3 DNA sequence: TGTGCCAGCTTTCAGGAGTTGCTAGCGGGGAACACCGGGGAGCTGTTTTTT.

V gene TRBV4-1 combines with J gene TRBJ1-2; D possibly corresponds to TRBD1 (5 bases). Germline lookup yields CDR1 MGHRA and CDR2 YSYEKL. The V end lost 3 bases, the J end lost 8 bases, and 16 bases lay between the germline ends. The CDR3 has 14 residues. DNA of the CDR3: TGCGCCAGCAGCCAGGGACTGTGGACGGGAGGCTACACCTTC. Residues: CASSQGLWTGGYTF.

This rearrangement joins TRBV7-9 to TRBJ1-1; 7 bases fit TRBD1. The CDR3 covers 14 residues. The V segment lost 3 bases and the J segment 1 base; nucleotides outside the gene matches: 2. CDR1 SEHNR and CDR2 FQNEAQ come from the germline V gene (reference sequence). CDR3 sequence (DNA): TGTGCCAGCAGCTTTGGGACAGAGAACACTGAAGCTTTCTTT. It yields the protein CASSFGTENTEAFF.

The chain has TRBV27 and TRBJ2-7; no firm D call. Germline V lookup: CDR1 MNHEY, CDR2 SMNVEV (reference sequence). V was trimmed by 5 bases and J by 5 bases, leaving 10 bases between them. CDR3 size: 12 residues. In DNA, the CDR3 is TGTGCCAGCAGTGACATCAGGAACGAGCAGTACTTC. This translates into CASSDIRNEQYF.

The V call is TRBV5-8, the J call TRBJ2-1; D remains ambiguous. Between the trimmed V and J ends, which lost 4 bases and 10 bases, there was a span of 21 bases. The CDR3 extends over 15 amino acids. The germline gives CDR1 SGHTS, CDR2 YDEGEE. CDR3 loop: CASSAPSGSPYEQFF. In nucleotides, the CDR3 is TGTGCCAGCAGCGCGCCTAGTGGATCCCCGTACGAGCAGTTCTTC. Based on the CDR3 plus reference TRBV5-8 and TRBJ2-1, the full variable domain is EAGVTQSPTHLIKTRGQQATLRCSPISGHTSVYWYQQALGLGLQFLLWYDEGEERNRGNFPPRFSGRQFPNYSSELNVNALELEDSALYLCASSAPSGSPYEQFFGPGTRLTVL.